The rows below give T cell receptor beta chains drawn from one sample of a study of OX40 agonist ivuxolimab in advanced cancers. The table came from immunoSEQ multiplex PCR; TCRdb's copy has only in-frame clones and leaves some out. The table shows some 65,000 clones, with 85% to 90% occurring only once. Material: CD4+ or CD8+ T cells sorted from blood, obtained in a trial of the OX40 agonist ivuxolimab. The source is an adult with an advanced solid tumor such as melanoma, head and neck, liver or kidney cancer. CDR3s include the opening cysteine and the closing phenylalanine or tryptophan. The D gene is left open where the match is weak. Clone size is stated in some rows and not others, as once, few, many or a class when expanded.

cdr3_nt: TGTGCCAGCAGAGAAGGAGGTGGGAGCTCCTACGAGCAGTACTTC; cdr3_aa: CASREGGGSSYEQYF; clone_size: -; d_call: -; v_call: TRBV7-9; j_call: TRBJ2-7
cdr3_nt: TGCGCCAGCAGGCAGGGCGGTGAGGATAGCAATCAGCCCCAGCATTTT; cdr3_aa: CASRQGGEDSNQPQHF; clone_size: -; d_call: -; v_call: TRBV10-2; j_call: TRBJ1-5
cdr3_nt: TGTGCCAGCAGCTTCTCTGGCTATGAGCAGTTCTTC; cdr3_aa: CASSFSGYEQFF; clone_size: -; d_call: -; v_call: TRBV5-6; j_call: TRBJ2-1
cdr3_nt: TGTGCCAGCAGTCCGGACAGGGGGCTCTTGATCTATGGCTACACCTTC; cdr3_aa: CASSPDRGLLIYGYTF; clone_size: -; d_call: TRBD1; v_call: TRBV27; j_call: TRBJ1-2
cdr3_nt: TGTGCCAGTAGGAGGACAGGGGGGCAAGAGACCCAGTACTTC; cdr3_aa: CASRRTGGQETQYF; clone_size: -; d_call: TRBD1; v_call: TRBV19; j_call: TRBJ2-5
cdr3_nt: TGTGCCATCACCCCTGACAATCAGCCCCAGCATTTT; cdr3_aa: CAITPDNQPQHF; clone_size: -; d_call: -; v_call: TRBV10-3; j_call: TRBJ1-5
cdr3_nt: TGTGCCAGCAGTTTCCTGCCGGCAGAAATACCTCAAGAAGAGACCCAGCACTTC; cdr3_aa: CASSFLPAEIPQEETQHF; clone_size: -; d_call: -; v_call: TRBV28; j_call: TRBJ2-5
cdr3_nt: TGTGCCAGTAGTCTATCCGGGGTCTACGAGCAGTACTTC; cdr3_aa: CASSLSGVYEQYF; clone_size: -; d_call: -; v_call: TRBV19; j_call: TRBJ2-7
cdr3_nt: TGTGTAACCTTAGCGGGTCTAAGGGGTAGGAGCACAGATACGCAGTATTTT; cdr3_aa: CVTLAGLRGRSTDTQYF; clone_size: -; d_call: -; v_call: TRBV12-2; j_call: TRBJ2-3
cdr3_nt: TGTGCCAGCAGCTTAACCGCGACAGGGTCGGGCACTGAAGCTTTCTTT; cdr3_aa: CASSLTATGSGTEAFF; clone_size: -; d_call: TRBD1; v_call: TRBV7-9; j_call: TRBJ1-1
cdr3_nt: TGTGCCAGCAGTTGGGGCCCAAGCCTCGGGGGCGGGGAGCTGTTTTTT; cdr3_aa: CASSWGPSLGGGELFF; clone_size: -; d_call: -; v_call: TRBV27; j_call: TRBJ2-2
cdr3_nt: TGTGCCTGGGTTAAAACTAGCGGGAGGGCGTACGAGCAGTACTTC; cdr3_aa: CAWVKTSGRAYEQYF; clone_size: once; d_call: TRBD2; v_call: TRBV30; j_call: TRBJ2-7
cdr3_nt: TGTGCCAGTAGTACACAGGGTTTTCAGCCCCAGCATTTT; cdr3_aa: CASSTQGFQPQHF; clone_size: -; d_call: -; v_call: TRBV19; j_call: TRBJ1-5
cdr3_nt: TGCGCCAGCAGCTTGGTCAGGAACACTGAAGCTTTCTTT; cdr3_aa: CASSLVRNTEAFF; clone_size: -; d_call: -; v_call: TRBV5-1; j_call: TRBJ1-1
cdr3_nt: TGTGCCAGCAGCTTTTATGAGCGGGGGTACGAGCAGTACTTC; cdr3_aa: CASSFYERGYEQYF; clone_size: -; d_call: TRBD2; v_call: TRBV5-6; j_call: TRBJ2-7
cdr3_nt: TGTGCCACCTCAATACCCCGCCTAGCGGGAGGGGGGTACGAGCAGTACTTC; cdr3_aa: CATSIPRLAGGGYEQYF; clone_size: -; d_call: TRBD2; v_call: TRBV19; j_call: TRBJ2-7
cdr3_nt: TGTGCCAGGGGGGGGAGCTCCTACGAGCAGTACTTC; cdr3_aa: CARGGSSYEQYF; clone_size: -; d_call: TRBD2; v_call: TRBV28; j_call: TRBJ2-7
cdr3_nt: TGTGCCAGCAGTCCTCCCTGGGGGGGGGCCGGCGGGGAGCAGTTCTTC; cdr3_aa: CASSPPWGGAGGEQFF; clone_size: once; d_call: -; v_call: TRBV27; j_call: TRBJ2-1
cdr3_nt: TGTGCCATCAGTGGGTCCAACTACGAGCAGTACTTC; cdr3_aa: CAISGSNYEQYF; clone_size: -; d_call: -; v_call: TRBV10-3; j_call: TRBJ2-7
cdr3_nt: TGCGCCAGCAGCAGAGGCCCGGCTAGCACAGATACGCAGTATTTT; cdr3_aa: CASSRGPASTDTQYF; clone_size: -; d_call: -; v_call: TRBV4-1; j_call: TRBJ2-3
cdr3_nt: TGTGCCAGCAGCTTACTAGCTGGGTGGCAGTACTTC; cdr3_aa: CASSLLAGWQYF; clone_size: -; d_call: -; v_call: TRBV7-9; j_call: TRBJ2-5
cdr3_nt: TGTGCCAGCAGCTTTCAGGGAAACACCGGGGAGCTGTTTTTT; cdr3_aa: CASSFQGNTGELFF; clone_size: -; d_call: -; v_call: TRBV5-8; j_call: TRBJ2-2
cdr3_nt: TGCGCCAGCAGCCAGCGGGGGGACGGGAGAAATGAAGCTTTCTTT; cdr3_aa: CASSQRGDGRNEAFF; clone_size: -; d_call: -; v_call: TRBV4-1; j_call: TRBJ1-1
cdr3_nt: TGTGCCAGCAGCGGAATTTCGGGACAGGTCGTCGTGGGGGCCAACGTCCTGACTTTC; cdr3_aa: CASSGISGQVVVGANVLTF; clone_size: once; d_call: TRBD1; v_call: TRBV5-6; j_call: TRBJ2-6
cdr3_nt: TGTGCCAGCAGCTTAGACAGTAACACTGAAGCTTTCTTT; cdr3_aa: CASSLDSNTEAFF; clone_size: -; d_call: -; v_call: TRBV7-7; j_call: TRBJ1-1
cdr3_nt: TGCGCCAGCAGCAATATACTAGCGGGACTGAGCCAGTTCTTC; cdr3_aa: CASSNILAGLSQFF; clone_size: -; d_call: TRBD2; v_call: TRBV4-1; j_call: TRBJ2-1
cdr3_nt: TGCACCAGCAGCCAAGAGTGGGGGAGTGAGCAGTTCTTC; cdr3_aa: CTSSQEWGSEQFF; clone_size: once; d_call: -; v_call: TRBV1; j_call: TRBJ2-1
cdr3_nt: TGTGCCAGCAGTTTTATGGGAACAAGAAGGGGTACGCAGTATTTT; cdr3_aa: CASSFMGTRRGTQYF; clone_size: -; d_call: -; v_call: TRBV27; j_call: TRBJ2-3
cdr3_nt: TGTGCCAGCAGCTCTATGACCCTGGGACTAGCTAAGACCCAGTACTTC; cdr3_aa: CASSSMTLGLAKTQYF; clone_size: -; d_call: TRBD2; v_call: TRBV7-9; j_call: TRBJ2-5
cdr3_nt: TGTGCCAGCTCACCCCGTGAGGGTGAGCAGTTCTTC; cdr3_aa: CASSPREGEQFF; clone_size: -; d_call: -; v_call: TRBV18; j_call: TRBJ2-1
cdr3_nt: TGTGCCAGCAGCTCTCGTTCAGGTGGCTGGGATGAGCAGTTCTTC; cdr3_aa: CASSSRSGGWDEQFF; clone_size: -; d_call: -; v_call: TRBV28; j_call: TRBJ2-1
cdr3_nt: TGTGCCAGCAGCGAAGGGGAGCCGCACACTGAAGCTTTCTTT; cdr3_aa: CASSEGEPHTEAFF; clone_size: few; d_call: -; v_call: TRBV6-1; j_call: TRBJ1-1
cdr3_nt: TGTGCCAGCAGCCCCGTACCCGGGCAGGGACCCTCCTCCTACGAGCAGTACTTC; cdr3_aa: CASSPVPGQGPSSYEQYF; clone_size: -; d_call: -; v_call: TRBV9; j_call: TRBJ2-7
cdr3_nt: TGTGCCAGCAGTTTCAGTAGCAATCAGCCCCAGCATTTT; cdr3_aa: CASSFSSNQPQHF; clone_size: -; d_call: -; v_call: TRBV27; j_call: TRBJ1-5
cdr3_nt: TGTGCCAGCAGCCTCGTCGACAGGGACCAAGAGACCCAGTACTTC; cdr3_aa: CASSLVDRDQETQYF; clone_size: -; d_call: TRBD1; v_call: TRBV11-1; j_call: TRBJ2-5
cdr3_nt: TGCGCCAGCAGCTTGTCTCAGGGCGGCGGCATGAACACTGAAGCTTTCTTT; cdr3_aa: CASSLSQGGGMNTEAFF; clone_size: -; d_call: -; v_call: TRBV5-1; j_call: TRBJ1-1
cdr3_nt: TGTGCCAGCAGCTCGGACTCCTCCTACAATGAGCAGTTCTTC; cdr3_aa: CASSSDSSYNEQFF; clone_size: -; d_call: -; v_call: TRBV7-3; j_call: TRBJ2-1
cdr3_nt: TGTGCCAGCAGCTTCGGGGTCAATGAGCAGTTCTTC; cdr3_aa: CASSFGVNEQFF; clone_size: -; d_call: -; v_call: TRBV7-9; j_call: TRBJ2-1
cdr3_nt: TGTGCCAGCAGTTTTGGGGCCGGGGAGCTGTTTTTT; cdr3_aa: CASSFGAGELFF; clone_size: -; d_call: -; v_call: TRBV27; j_call: TRBJ2-2
cdr3_nt: TGTGCCAGCAGCGTAGAAGGGGGTGAGGAGACCCAGTACTTC; cdr3_aa: CASSVEGGEETQYF; clone_size: -; d_call: -; v_call: TRBV9; j_call: TRBJ2-5
cdr3_nt: TGCAGCGCGACAGGGGGCACCGGGGAGCTGTTTTTT; cdr3_aa: CSATGGTGELFF; clone_size: -; d_call: TRBD1; v_call: TRBV29-1; j_call: TRBJ2-2
cdr3_nt: TGTGCCAGCAGCAAATGGGTTTGGACTGAAGCTTTCTTT; cdr3_aa: CASSKWVWTEAFF; clone_size: -; d_call: -; v_call: TRBV11-2; j_call: TRBJ1-1
cdr3_nt: TGTGCCAGCAGTTCCGGGACTGAGCAGTATTTT; cdr3_aa: CASSSGTEQYF; clone_size: -; d_call: -; v_call: TRBV7-6; j_call: TRBJ2-3
cdr3_nt: TGTGCCAGCAGCTTGTCTTCGAGCAATCAGCCCCAGCATTTT; cdr3_aa: CASSLSSSNQPQHF; clone_size: -; d_call: -; v_call: TRBV5-6; j_call: TRBJ1-5
cdr3_nt: TGTGCCAGCAGTCGGGGGTCGGCAGATACGCAGTATTTT; cdr3_aa: CASSRGSADTQYF; clone_size: -; d_call: -; v_call: TRBV27; j_call: TRBJ2-3
cdr3_nt: TGCGCCAGCAGCTTGGGCAGGTTCTATGGCTACACCTTC; cdr3_aa: CASSLGRFYGYTF; clone_size: -; d_call: -; v_call: TRBV5-1; j_call: TRBJ1-2
cdr3_nt: TGTGCCAGCAGTTTAAGCCGCGGGGGCCCCTACGAGCAGTACTTC; cdr3_aa: CASSLSRGGPYEQYF; clone_size: few; d_call: -; v_call: TRBV27; j_call: TRBJ2-7
cdr3_nt: TGTGCTAGTGGTATAGGACGAGAGCAGTTCTTC; cdr3_aa: CASGIGREQFF; clone_size: -; d_call: -; v_call: TRBV12-5; j_call: TRBJ2-1
cdr3_nt: TGTGCCAGCAGCTTAACCGGTGCAGACTATGGCTACACCTTC; cdr3_aa: CASSLTGADYGYTF; clone_size: -; d_call: -; v_call: TRBV7-3; j_call: TRBJ1-2
cdr3_nt: TGTGCCAGCAGCGTAGGGGGGTATGGCTACACCTTC; cdr3_aa: CASSVGGYGYTF; clone_size: -; d_call: -; v_call: TRBV9; j_call: TRBJ1-2
cdr3_nt: TGTGCCAGCAGTTACAGGGGTGAGCAGTTCTTC; cdr3_aa: CASSYRGEQFF; clone_size: -; d_call: TRBD1; v_call: TRBV28; j_call: TRBJ2-1
cdr3_nt: TGTGCCAGCAGTACCCCTCTAGCGGGGGTTTACGAGCAGTACTTC; cdr3_aa: CASSTPLAGVYEQYF; clone_size: -; d_call: TRBD2; v_call: TRBV6-5; j_call: TRBJ2-7
cdr3_nt: TGTGCCAGCAGTTTATCAGGCAATGAGCAGTTCTTC; cdr3_aa: CASSLSGNEQFF; clone_size: -; d_call: -; v_call: TRBV27; j_call: TRBJ2-1
cdr3_nt: TGTGCCAGCAGCTCCCCGGGACAGGATGGCTACACCTTC; cdr3_aa: CASSSPGQDGYTF; clone_size: few; d_call: TRBD1; v_call: TRBV7-9; j_call: TRBJ1-2
cdr3_nt: TGTGCCAGCAGTTCCGGCGGGGAGCTGTTTTTT; cdr3_aa: CASSSGGELFF; clone_size: -; d_call: -; v_call: TRBV6-1; j_call: TRBJ2-2
cdr3_nt: TGTGCCAGCAGCCAGGGAAGGGGTGGCTACACCTTC; cdr3_aa: CASSQGRGGYTF; clone_size: once; d_call: -; v_call: TRBV14; j_call: TRBJ1-2
cdr3_nt: TGTGCCAGCAGTTTCAATCGGAATGAGCAGTTCTTC; cdr3_aa: CASSFNRNEQFF; clone_size: -; d_call: -; v_call: TRBV27; j_call: TRBJ2-1